The following is a TCR beta chain sequence with its context. What it binds is not known. This CDR3 region has 15 residues. This entry belongs to a study of cytomegalovirus exposure and HLA in healthy donors. General study findings and limits: According to an earlier analysis, most TCR beta V segments yielded productive rearrangements about 90% or about 30% of the time. In a later analysis, productive TCRs from donors in an Asian-associated ancestry cluster reportedly carried fewer N-insertions than the cohort mean.

A multiplex PCR was run with 60 Vbeta primers and 13 Jbeta primers. Assay used: immunoSEQ multiplex PCR; TCRdb lists only in-frame clones, some missing. The sample yields around 120,000 clones, about 78% seen once. The sample taken for sequencing was PBMCs. The chain joins TRBV21-1 to TRBJ2-5; TRBD1 reflects the table's D call only, with no check against the DNA. The end of the DNA aligns better with TRBJ2-7, so the J call may be wrong. TRBV21-1 is given as a pseudogene. This receptor was obtained from a human donor in good health. CDR3 nucleotide sequence: TGTGCCAGCAGCAAAGTCGGGACACTTCCCTACGAGCAGTACTTC. Protein product: CASSKVGTLPYEQYF.